These 32 T cell receptor beta chains were sequenced from one sample in a study of shared clonotypes between healthy human individuals. Some clones are missing from TCRdb's copy, which holds only in-frame ones; the method was immunoSEQ multiplex PCR. The sample includes 2 million to 3 million clones, about 92% of them seen just once. Sequenced input: naive CD4+ T cells sorted from blood. Documented subset: CD45RA+ positively selected. These receptors all come from a man aged 18 to 29 in good health.

The chain is built from TRBV5-1 and TRBJ2-7; no definite D call. Germline V gives CDR1 SGHRS, CDR2 YFSETQ. V was trimmed by 4 bases and J by 6 bases, leaving 20 bases between them. The CDR3 sequence is 15 residues long. The CDR3, as DNA: TGCGCCAGCAGCCCTTCTCAGGTCACGTTCTCCGAGCAGTACTTC. Translating gives CASSPSQVTFSEQYF.

A remark on this clone: Other DNA sequences in this specimen translate into the identical CDR3. The chain joins TRBV19 to TRBJ1-1, with TRBD1 matching over 9 bases. There are 14 residues in the CDR3. Germline CDR1 is LNHDA and CDR2 is SQIVND (reference sequence). The J segment lost 0 bases and the V segment lost 8 bases, leaving 4 bases of the junction unmatched. In nucleotides, the CDR3 is TGTGCCAGTTCTCGGACAGGGGTGAACACTGAAGCTTTCTTT. Its translation is CASSRTGVNTEAFF.

In regard to this clone: Other DNA sequences in the same sample also yield this CDR3. The chain is built from TRBV5-1 and TRBJ2-5, with 7 nucleotides matching TRBD1. J gave up 4 bases and V 7 bases, and 4 bases lay outside the gene matches. There are 12 residues in the CDR3. The germline CDR1 and CDR2 sequences are SGHRS and YFSETQ. The CDR3 nucleotides read TGCGCCAGCTCATACAGGGGAGAGACCCAGTACTTC. Protein sequence: CASSYRGETQYF.

This clone was observed a few times. In the same sample, other DNA sequences code for this CDR3. CDR3 nucleotide sequence: TGTGCCAGCAGTGAAAGCAATCAGCCCCAGCATTTT. Its protein product is CASSESNQPQHF. V gene TRBV6-1 combines with J gene TRBJ1-5, with D hard to call. The CDR3 has 12 amino acids. Trimming stripped 2 bases from V and 1 base from J, with 0 bases between. The germline CDR1 and CDR2 sequences are MNHNS and SASEGT.

The rearrangement joins TRBV21-1 to TRBJ2-3; the DNA was not used to check the table's D call, TRBD1. TRBV21-1 is designated a pseudogene. This CDR3 spans 16 amino acids. The CDR3 is CASSKVGRGLTDTQYF. The CDR3 DNA reads TGTGCCAGCAGCAAAGTCGGCAGGGGCCTTACAGATACGCAGTATTTT.

The V gene is TRBV11-2, the J gene TRBJ2-1; 13 bases line up with TRBD2. The CDR3 sequence is 16 residues long. Germline CDR1 reads SGHAT; CDR2 reads FQNNGV. Trimming removed 3 bases from V and 8 bases from J; junction bases left unmatched: 7. CDR3 in amino acids: CASSLIGTSGNDEQFF. As DNA, the CDR3 is TGTGCCAGCAGCTTGATCGGGACTAGCGGGAACGATGAGCAGTTCTTC.

The V and J genes are TRBV5-6 and TRBJ2-7; D might be TRBD2 (7 bases). CDR3 length: 18 residues. Trimming removed 3 bases from V and 12 bases from J, with 34 bases in between. Germline CDR1 is SGHDT and CDR2 is YYEEEE. The CDR3 region has the DNA TGTGCCAGCAGCTATCAGGGACCACAGGGAAGTCGGCGGGAGAGGGGGTACTTC. This gives the protein CASSYQGPQGSRRERGYF.

CDR3 loop: CASSLALGDQPTGYTF. The CDR3, as DNA: TGTGCCAGCAGCTTAGCCTTAGGGGACCAACCCACGGGTTACACCTTC. The genes are TRBV7-2 and TRBJ1-2, with D tentatively TRBD1 (5 bases). The germline V gene has CDR1 SGHTA and CDR2 FQGNSA. The V end was cut by 0 bases, the J end by 11 bases, with 22 bases between. There are 16 residues in the CDR3.

This clone was seen once. The sample holds other DNA sequences that translate to the same CDR3. This rearrangement joins TRBV9 to TRBJ1-1; no definite D call. The CDR3 length is 13 residues. Trimming took 0 bases from V and 3 from J, leaving 6 bases between them. Germline V gives CDR1 SGDLS, CDR2 YYNGEE. For the CDR3, the DNA is TGTGCCAGCAGCGTAGATATTTACACTGAAGCTTTCTTT. Translating it yields CASSVDIYTEAFF.

Comment on this clone: Within the sample, other DNA sequences also encode this same CDR3. The chain is built from TRBV7-9 and TRBJ1-1; tentative D call: TRBD1 (5 bases). The germline gives CDR1 SEHNR, CDR2 FQNEAQ (reference sequence). The length of the CDR3 is 13 residues. V gave up 9 bases and J gave up 1 base, with 12 bases separating them. CDR3 DNA sequence: TGTGCCAGTTCCAGGGAGACGAACACTGAAGCTTTCTTT. Residues: CASSRETNTEAFF. Full variable domain (missing parts from reference TRBV7-9 and TRBJ1-1): DTGVSQNPRHKITKRGQNVTFRCDPISEHNRLYWYRQTLGQGPEFLTYFQNEAQLEKSRLLSDRFSAERPKGSFSTLEIQRTEQGDSAMYLCASSRETNTEAFFGQGTRLTVV.

The chain links TRBV5-4 to TRBJ1-1; perhaps TRBD1 as D (5 bases). V was shortened by 0 bases and J by 1 base, with 13 bases between the two germline ends. The germline V gene encodes CDR1 SGHNT and CDR2 YYREEE (reference sequence). The CDR3 extends over 16 amino acids. CDR3 region: CASSLARTSGNTEAFF. DNA of the CDR3: TGTGCCAGCAGCTTGGCCCGGACATCGGGGAACACTGAAGCTTTCTTT. The variable domain in full, completed from reference TRBV5-4 and TRBJ1-1, reads ETGVTQSPTHLIKTRGQQVTLRCSSQSGHNTVSWYQQALGQGPQFIFQYYREEENGRGNFPPRFSGLQFPNYSSELNVNALELDDSALYLCASSLARTSGNTEAFFGQGTRLTVV.

The chain joins TRBV27 to TRBJ2-3; D is tentatively TRBD1 or TRBD2 (5 bases each). V was cut by 3 bases and J by 6 bases, with 19 bases left in between. The CDR3 runs to 16 residues. Germline CDR1 MNHEY, CDR2 SMNVEV (reference sequence). The CDR3 nucleotides read TGTGCCAGCAGTTTTCGGTCGGTCGGGGCGAGGGATACGCAGTATTTT. The encoded protein is CASSFRSVGARDTQYF.

The table lists this clone with a count of one. This chain joins TRBV10-2 and TRBJ2-1; D is unclear. Trimming removed 6 bases from V and 0 bases from J, with 9 bases in between. The CDR3 has 14 amino acids. Germline V lookup: CDR1 WSHSY, CDR2 SAAADI. CDR3 region: CASRDWSSYNEQFF. The DNA of the CDR3 is TGCGCCAGCAGGGATTGGAGCTCCTACAATGAGCAGTTCTTC.

The chain couples TRBV30 to TRBJ2-7; D remains ambiguous. CDR1 GTSNPN and CDR2 SVGIG come from the germline V gene (reference sequence). CDR3 length: 11 residues. V shed 1 base and J shed 7 bases, with 8 bases lying between them. CDR3 amino acids: CAWSGNSEQYF. The CDR3 DNA is TGTGCCTGGAGTGGCAACTCGGAGCAGTACTTC.

The V gene is TRBV6-5, the J gene TRBJ1-1, with D possibly being TRBD1 (5 bases). Germline V gives CDR1 MNHEY, CDR2 SVGAGI. The CDR3 totals 15 residues. Trimming took off 1 base at V and 7 bases at J, with 16 bases between the two ends. CDR3 loop: CASSYLGPGENEAFF. CDR3 bases: TGTGCCAGCAGTTACTTGGGACCGGGCGAGAATGAAGCTTTCTTT.

This chain connects TRBV10-2 to TRBJ2-3; D is possibly TRBD1 (5 bases). This CDR3 region has 17 residues. Trimming left V 10 bases short and J 2 bases short, with 25 bases between. Germline values: CDR1 WSHSY, CDR2 SAAADI. CDR3 nucleotides: TGCGCCATCCTAGGGGCCCCCGAGTCCGGAGCCACAGATACGCAGTATTTT. Translated, it gives CAILGAPESGATDTQYF.

The V call is TRBV19, the J call TRBJ1-2, with a tentative D call TRBD1 (5 bases). CDR3 length: 17 residues. The germline gives CDR1 LNHDA, CDR2 SQIVND (reference sequence). V was cut by 1 base and J by 4 bases, with 19 bases left in between. In nucleotides, the CDR3 is TGTGCCAGTAGTATAGGTGGCAGGGCCTCTTCTCGCTATGGCTACACCTTC. This sequence encodes CASSIGGRASSRYGYTF.

This clone was recorded only once. The chain has TRBV5-4 and TRBJ2-3; 12 bases map to TRBD2. V gave up 3 bases and J gave up 4 bases; unmatched junction bases: 6. The germline V gene encodes CDR1 SGHNT and CDR2 YYREEE (reference sequence). This CDR3 comprises 16 residues. CDR3 in amino acids: CASSSRTSGAPDTQYF. The DNA for the CDR3 is TGTGCCAGCAGCTCCCGGACTAGCGGGGCCCCAGATACGCAGTATTTT.

The chain uses TRBV7-8 and TRBJ1-4, with D uncertain. Germline assignment: CDR1 SGHVS and CDR2 FQNEAQ. The V end was cut by 1 base, the J end by 8 bases, with 17 bases between. The CDR3 contains 16 residues. The CDR3 here is CASSLVFSGVGEKLFF. In DNA form, the CDR3 reads TGTGCCAGCAGCTTAGTCTTTAGCGGCGTGGGGGAAAAACTGTTTTTT. Supplemented by reference TRBV7-8 and TRBJ1-4, the full variable domain reads GAGVSQSPRYKVAKRGQDVALRCDPISGHVSLFWYQQALGQGPEFLTYFQNEAQLDKSGLPSDRFFAERPEGSVSTLKIQRTQQEDSAVYLCASSLVFSGVGEKLFFGSGTQLSVL.

The genes are TRBV5-1 and TRBJ2-6, with TRBD1 identical over 7 bases. CDR3 size: 19 residues. Per the germline V gene, CDR1 is SGHRS and CDR2 is YFSETQ. The junction had 9 bases not matched to a gene; V was cut back by 0 bases and J by 0 bases. CDR3 DNA sequence: TGCGCCAGCAGCTTGGGCTCGGGACAGCCGGACTCTGGGGCCAACGTCCTGACTTTC. Protein product: CASSLGSGQPDSGANVLTF.

This chain joins TRBV2 and TRBJ1-2; no clear D. The CDR3 runs to 13 residues. V dropped 3 bases and J dropped 2 bases, with 7 bases sitting between them. The germline V gene has CDR1 SNHLY and CDR2 FYNNEI. CDR3: CASSDMENYGYTF. The DNA of the CDR3 is TGTGCCAGCAGTGATATGGAGAACTATGGCTACACCTTC.

In the case of this clone: Other nucleotide sequences from this sample produce the same CDR3. The J gene is TRBJ1-1, the V gene TRBV5-1; no reliable D call. This CDR3 comprises 14 residues. V shed 5 bases and J shed 0 bases, with 11 bases lying between them. Per the germline V gene, CDR1 is SGHRS and CDR2 is YFSETQ. CDR3 in amino acids: CASSLAVLNTEAFF. The CDR3 nucleotides read TGCGCCAGCAGTTTAGCGGTATTGAACACTGAAGCTTTCTTT.

This clone was seen only once. The CDR3 nucleotides read TGTGCCAGCAGCTTAGCGGGGGGTAGCTCTGGAAACACCATATATTTT. It encodes CASSLAGGSSGNTIYF. This rearrangement joins TRBV7-6 to TRBJ1-3; maybe TRBD1 (5 bases). CDR1 and CDR2 from the germline V gene are SGHVS and FNYEAQ. The V and J ends lost 0 bases and 0 bases respectively, with 9 bases between them. The CDR3 contains 16 residues.

This rearrangement joins TRBV28 to TRBJ2-1; D is perhaps TRBD2 (7 bases). Between the trimmed V and J ends, which lost 4 bases and 5 bases, there was a span of 18 bases. The CDR3 consists of 16 residues. Per the germline V gene, CDR1 is MDHEN and CDR2 is SYDVKM. The CDR3 here is CASSSALGGGNNEQFF. The CDR3 nucleotides read TGTGCCAGCAGTTCCGCCCTAGGGGGGGGGAACAATGAGCAGTTCTTC.

The genes are TRBV6-1 and TRBJ2-7, with 7 bases that match TRBD1. The germline V gene has CDR1 MNHNS and CDR2 SASEGT. CDR3 size: 15 residues. V trimming: 10 bases; J trimming: 0 bases; junction bases outside the gene matches: 12. The CDR3 nucleotides are TGTGCCACCTTACTAACCGGGACAGTCTCCTACGAGCAGTACTTC. It yields the protein CATLLTGTVSYEQYF.

The rearrangement links TRBV5-1 to TRBJ2-3; 11 bases line up with TRBD2. The J segment lost 0 bases and the V segment lost 0 bases, leaving 12 bases of the junction unmatched. In germline, CDR1 is SGHRS, CDR2 YFSETQ. The CDR3 runs to 20 residues. The CDR3: CASSLGMTSGDYSSTDTQYF. DNA for the CDR3: TGCGCCAGCAGCTTGGGTATGACTAGCGGGGATTACTCTAGCACAGATACGCAGTATTTT.

The chain links TRBV9 to TRBJ2-2; D perhaps matches TRBD1 (5 bases). The V and J ends lost 2 bases and 7 bases respectively, with 12 bases between them. CDR1 is SGDLS and CDR2 is YYNGEE in the germline V gene. The CDR3 spans 14 residues. CDR3 bases: TGTGCCAGCAGCGTTTCCAGGGCGGTCGGGGAGCTGTTTTTT. Its translation is CASSVSRAVGELFF.

This clone was recorded a few times. The rearrangement joins TRBV10-3 to TRBJ1-1; D not certain. Germline lookup yields CDR1 ENHRY and CDR2 SYGVKD. V dropped 0 bases and J dropped 8 bases, with 10 bases sitting between them. The CDR3 extends over 13 amino acids. CDR3 bases: TGTGCCATCAGTGAGTCGGTGATAGAGGAAGCTTTCTTT. Translated: CAISESVIEEAFF.

V is TRBV30 and J is TRBJ2-5; tentative D call: TRBD2 (5 bases). The germline V and J ends were trimmed by 0 bases and 0 bases, with 14 bases remaining between them. CDR1 and CDR2 (germline): GTSNPN, SVGIG (reference sequence). The CDR3 sequence is 16 residues long. CDR3 nucleotides: TGTGCCTGGAGTGTCTGGAGGAAGACCGACCAAGAGACCCAGTACTTC. Amino acid sequence: CAWSVWRKTDQETQYF.

The rearrangement uses TRBV7-8 and TRBJ2-7; 10 bases map to TRBD2. Germline CDR1 is SGHVS and CDR2 is FQNEAQ. The V and J ends lost 1 base and 4 bases, in that order; junction bases with no gene match: 7. The CDR3 spans 16 residues. As DNA, the CDR3 is TGTGCCAGCAGCTTAGGGACTAGCGGTGGGGGGTACGAGCAGTACTTC. This sequence encodes CASSLGTSGGGYEQYF.

The DNA of the CDR3 is TGCGCCAGCAGCTTGGATGGAGCAGGGTTGGGCACCGGGGAGCTGTTTTTT. Encoded protein: CASSLDGAGLGTGELFF. V is TRBV5-1 and J is TRBJ2-2; D may be TRBD1 (5 bases). V was shortened by 0 bases and J by 4 bases, with 16 bases between the two germline ends. The CDR3 runs 17 residues. CDR1 is SGHRS and CDR2 is YFSETQ in the germline V gene.

V and J are TRBV6-5 and TRBJ2-7, with 11 bases that match TRBD2. CDR1 and CDR2 (germline): MNHEY, SVGAGI. The V and J ends lost 2 bases and 3 bases, in that order; junction bases with no gene match: 3. The CDR3 has 15 amino acids. CDR3 amino acids: CASSYRTSGGYEQYF. The CDR3 coding sequence is TGTGCCAGCAGTTACCGAACTAGCGGGGGCTACGAGCAGTACTTC.